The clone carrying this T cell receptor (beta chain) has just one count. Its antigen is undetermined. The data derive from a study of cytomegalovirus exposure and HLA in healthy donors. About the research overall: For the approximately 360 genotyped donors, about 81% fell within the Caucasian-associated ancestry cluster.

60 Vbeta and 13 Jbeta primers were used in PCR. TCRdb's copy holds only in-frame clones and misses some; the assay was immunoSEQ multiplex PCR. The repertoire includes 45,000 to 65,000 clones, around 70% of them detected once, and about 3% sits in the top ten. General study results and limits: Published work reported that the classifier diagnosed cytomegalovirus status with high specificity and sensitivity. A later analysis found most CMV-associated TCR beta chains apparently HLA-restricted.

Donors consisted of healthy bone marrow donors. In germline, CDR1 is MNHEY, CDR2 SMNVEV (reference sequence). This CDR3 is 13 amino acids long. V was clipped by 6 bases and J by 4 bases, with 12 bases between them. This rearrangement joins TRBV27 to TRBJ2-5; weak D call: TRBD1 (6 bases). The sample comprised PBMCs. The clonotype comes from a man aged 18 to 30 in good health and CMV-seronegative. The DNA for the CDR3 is TGTGCCAGCAGCCTTACAGGGTTAGAGACCCAGTACTTC. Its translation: CASSLTGLETQYF.